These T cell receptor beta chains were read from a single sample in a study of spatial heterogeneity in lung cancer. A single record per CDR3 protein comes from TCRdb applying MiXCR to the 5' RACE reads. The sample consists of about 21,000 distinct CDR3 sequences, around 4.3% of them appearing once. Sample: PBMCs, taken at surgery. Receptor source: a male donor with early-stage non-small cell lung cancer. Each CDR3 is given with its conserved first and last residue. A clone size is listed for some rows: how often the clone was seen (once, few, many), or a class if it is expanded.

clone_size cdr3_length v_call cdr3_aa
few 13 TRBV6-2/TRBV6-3 CASSYSSLGKQHF
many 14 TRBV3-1 CASSQTRTSHTQYF
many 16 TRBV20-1 CSAASLAGETTDTQYF
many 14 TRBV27 CASSLGSGFYGYTF
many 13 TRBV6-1 CASSPYREGEQFF
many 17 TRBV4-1 CASSQVGNGIQQETQYF
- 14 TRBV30 CAWGPGLSTGELFF
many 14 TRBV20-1 CSAINPEGFEPQHF
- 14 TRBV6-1 CASSAQQGTDTQYF
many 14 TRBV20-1 CSARTGQNNSPLHF
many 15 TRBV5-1 CASQASTGSFNEQFF
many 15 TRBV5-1 CASSMTGHSYNEQFF
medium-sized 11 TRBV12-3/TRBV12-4 CASSFSETQYF
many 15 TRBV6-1 CASRDYTSLNSPLHF
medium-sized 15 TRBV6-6 CASLPGGRSGQPQHF
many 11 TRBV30 CAWSVQDTQYF
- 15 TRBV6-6 CASSYSRRRGETQYF
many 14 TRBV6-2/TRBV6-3 CASSYGQPDTEAFF
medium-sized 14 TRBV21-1 CASSGPRSSYEQYF
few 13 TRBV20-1 CSAVKQGVYGYTF
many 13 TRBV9 CASKDRNTGELFF
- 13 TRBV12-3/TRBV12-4 CASSLFKGETQYF
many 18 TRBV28 CASMRSWGGNSGANVLTF
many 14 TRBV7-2 CASSFTGLGGEQFF
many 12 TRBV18 CASSGEAEKLFF
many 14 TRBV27 CASSLGGPKNIQYF
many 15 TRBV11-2 CASSLFVAGWGEQYF
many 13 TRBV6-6 CASSYSSQETQYF
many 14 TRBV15 CATSTRGTGEKLFF
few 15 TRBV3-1 CASSQEAGRVSPLHF
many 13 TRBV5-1 CASSLRSQETQYF
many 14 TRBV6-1 CASRGQVANQPQHF
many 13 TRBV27 CASSLSVNYGYTF
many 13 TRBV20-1 CSAIQGGVTEAFF
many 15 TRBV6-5 CASSFSQTPLRGLFF
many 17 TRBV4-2 CASSQHPGQGKTDTQYF
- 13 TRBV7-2 CASSPDRDYGYTF
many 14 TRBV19 CASSSGTASYEQYF
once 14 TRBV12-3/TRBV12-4 CASSPGTGDNEQYF
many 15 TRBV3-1 CASSRVDLVNSPLHF
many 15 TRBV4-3 CASSQDSFTNTEAFF
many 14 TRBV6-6 CASSSGTEPDTQYF
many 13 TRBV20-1 CSARWTRTDTQYF
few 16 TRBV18 CASSPQGSNRGEKLFF
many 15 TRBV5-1 CASSRDRGSYNEQFF